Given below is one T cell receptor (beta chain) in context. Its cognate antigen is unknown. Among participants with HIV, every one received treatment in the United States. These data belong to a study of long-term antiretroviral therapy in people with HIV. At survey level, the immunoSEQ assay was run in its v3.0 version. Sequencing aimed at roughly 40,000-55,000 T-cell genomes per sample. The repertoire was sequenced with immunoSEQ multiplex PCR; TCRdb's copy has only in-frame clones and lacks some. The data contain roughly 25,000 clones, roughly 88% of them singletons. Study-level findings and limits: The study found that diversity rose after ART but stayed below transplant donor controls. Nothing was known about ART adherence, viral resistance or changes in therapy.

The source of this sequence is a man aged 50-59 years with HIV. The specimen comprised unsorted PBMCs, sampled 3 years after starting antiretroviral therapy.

In DNA form, the CDR3 reads TGTGCCAGTAGTATAGCTAGCTTCACCAGCACAGATACGCAGTATTTT. Its protein is CASSIASFTSTDTQYF. This chain uses TRBV19 with TRBJ2-3, with D possibly matching TRBD2 (5 bases). CDR3 size: 16 residues. The germline gives CDR1 LNHDA, CDR2 SQIVND (reference sequence). V lost 1 base and J lost 0, with 11 bases in between.